Listed below are T cell receptor beta chains from one sample, sequenced in a study of OX40 agonist ivuxolimab in advanced cancers. Assay used: immunoSEQ multiplex PCR; TCRdb lists only in-frame clones, some missing. The sample carries 120,000 or so clones, over 85% recorded once. The sequencing used CD4+ or CD8+ T cells sorted from blood, collected in a trial of the OX40 agonist ivuxolimab. These receptors came from an adult with an advanced solid tumor such as melanoma, head and neck, liver or kidney cancer. Each CDR3 is given with its conserved first and last residue. D genes are given only for firm matches. Clone size, where shown, is once, few, many, or a class for clones that have expanded.

>-|TRBV7-2|TRBJ2-7|-
CASGDRVSDEQYF
TGTGCCAGCGGCGACAGAGTGTCGGACGAGCAGTACTTC
>few|TRBV11-2|TRBJ1-1|-
CASSPKQGNGNTEAFF
TGTGCCAGCAGCCCAAAACAGGGAAATGGGAACACTGAAGCTTTCTTT
>-|TRBV30|TRBJ1-5|-
CAWTLGRTRYGGSNQPQHF
TGTGCCTGGACCCTCGGACGTACCCGGTATGGGGGTAGCAATCAGCCCCAGCATTTT
>-|TRBV18|TRBJ1-1|-
CASSPAGSNTEAFF
TGTGCCAGCTCACCGGCGGGTTCGAACACTGAAGCTTTCTTT
>-|TRBV7-2|TRBJ1-2|-
CASSSAGGDYGYTF
TGTGCCAGCAGCTCCGCGGGGGGGGACTATGGCTACACCTTC
>-|TRBV5-1|TRBJ2-3|-
CASSLEAPSDTQYF
TGCGCCAGCAGCTTGGAGGCGCCTTCAGATACGCAGTATTTT
>once|TRBV2|TRBJ2-1|-
CASGDEQFF
TGTGCCAGCGGGGACGAGCAGTTCTTC
>-|TRBV6-1|TRBJ1-6|-
CASSEAGSPLHF
TGTGCCAGCAGTGAAGCAGGTTCACCCCTCCACTTT
>-|TRBV6-6|TRBJ2-7|-
CASSYSVGGGIIF
-
>-|TRBV6-5|TRBJ2-7|-
CASSYDLTYEQYF
TGTGCCAGCAGTTACGACCTGACCTACGAGCAGTACTTC
>-|TRBV5-1|TRBJ1-2|TRBD1
CASRETGGTSYGYTF
TGCGCCAGCAGAGAGACAGGGGGGACATCGTATGGCTACACCTTC
>-|TRBV7-2|TRBJ1-1|-
CASSQIQNTEAFF
TGTGCCAGCAGCCAGATACAGAACACTGAAGCTTTCTTT
>few|TRBV5-6|TRBJ1-6|-
CASSLGGRGSPLHF
TGTGCCAGCAGCTTGGGGGGGCGCGGTTCACCCCTCCACTTT
>-|TRBV25-1|TRBJ2-7|-
CASSEWARPYEQYF
TGTGCCAGCAGTGAATGGGCACGGCCCTACGAGCAGTACTTC
>-|TRBV11-2|TRBJ2-1|-
CASSLNRNEQFF
TGTGCCAGCAGCTTAAACCGCAATGAGCAGTTCTTC
>-|TRBV7-7|TRBJ2-3|-
CASSSIPTDTQYF
TGTGCCAGCAGCTCGATTCCGACAGATACGCAGTATTTT
>-|TRBV19|TRBJ1-1|-
CASSIDAPYRKGAFF
TGTGCCAGTAGTATAGATGCCCCGTATCGTAAGGGCGCTTTCTTT
>-|TRBV6-5|TRBJ1-1|-
CASSPTGTEAFF
TGTGCCAGCAGCCCAACGGGCACTGAAGCTTTCTTT
>-|TRBV6-5|TRBJ1-1|-
CASSRGVDTEAFF
TGTGCCAGCAGTCGAGGGGTAGACACTGAAGCTTTCTTT
>-|TRBV6-1|TRBJ2-5|-
CASTGAQETQYF
TGTGCCAGCACGGGGGCCCAAGAGACCCAGTACTTC
>-|TRBV9|TRBJ1-6|-
CASSVDAYNSPLHF
TGTGCCAGCAGCGTGGACGCCTATAATTCACCCCTCCACTTT
>-|TRBV2|TRBJ2-7|TRBD1
CASSEARGQGAIYEQYF
TGTGCCAGCAGTGAAGCGAGAGGGCAGGGGGCAATCTACGAGCAGTACTTC
>-|TRBV11-3|TRBJ2-2|-
CASSLSRPTGELFF
TGTGCCAGCAGCTTATCTAGGCCCACCGGGGAGCTGTTTTTT
>-|TRBV7-2|TRBJ1-6|-
CASSFGSGGNSPLHF
TGTGCCAGCAGCTTCGGATCGGGCGGGAATTCACCCCTCCACTTT
>-|TRBV9|TRBJ2-1|-
CASSVAPAGPNEQFF
TGTGCCAGCAGCGTAGCTCCGGCGGGACCCAATGAGCAGTTCTTC
>-|TRBV19|TRBJ2-7|-
CASSIDLRGYEQYF
TGTGCCAGTAGTATAGATCTGAGGGGTTACGAGCAGTACTTC
>-|TRBV7-8|TRBJ1-2|TRBD1
CASSPRVRGRGNYGYTF
TGTGCCAGCAGCCCCAGGGTCAGGGGGCGCGGAAACTATGGCTACACCTTC
>-|TRBV28|TRBJ2-1|-
CASSLSSGPHYNEQFF
TGTGCCAGCAGTTTATCCAGCGGGCCCCATTACAATGAGCAGTTCTTC